The clone carrying this T cell receptor (beta chain) was detected a few times. This CDR3 has 14 amino acids. The V end was cut by 6 bases, the J end by 6 bases, with 15 bases between. CDR1 is DFQATT and CDR2 is SNEGSKA in the germline V gene (reference sequence). This specimen belongs to a study of HIV-infected children after antiretroviral therapy interruption. For the study at large: All children had CD4+ count above 500 and viral load below 50 copies/ml.

The TCR library was built from RNA with a 3' RACE protocol and unique molecular identifiers. TCRdb re-called the 3' RACE reads through MiXCR, storing one row per CDR3 protein. The sample lists 30,000 to 50,000 distinct CDR3 sequences, about 6% occurring once. The treatment denotes: PENTA 11 planned treatment interruption arm or continuous ART arm. J is TRBJ1-6 and V is TRBV20-1; tentatively, D is TRBD1 (5 bases). The sequencing here drew on CD45RA+ CD4+ T cells from PBMCs, pooled from several time points, taken from a donor given antiretroviral therapy, either interrupted or continuous. Stated subset: naive CD4+ CD45RA+ CD45RO- T cells. This TCR derives from a pool of human donors with HIV. In nucleotides, the CDR3 is TGCAGTGCAAAAAGACTCAGGGCTAATTCACCCCTCCACTTT. Protein: CSAKRLRANSPLHF.